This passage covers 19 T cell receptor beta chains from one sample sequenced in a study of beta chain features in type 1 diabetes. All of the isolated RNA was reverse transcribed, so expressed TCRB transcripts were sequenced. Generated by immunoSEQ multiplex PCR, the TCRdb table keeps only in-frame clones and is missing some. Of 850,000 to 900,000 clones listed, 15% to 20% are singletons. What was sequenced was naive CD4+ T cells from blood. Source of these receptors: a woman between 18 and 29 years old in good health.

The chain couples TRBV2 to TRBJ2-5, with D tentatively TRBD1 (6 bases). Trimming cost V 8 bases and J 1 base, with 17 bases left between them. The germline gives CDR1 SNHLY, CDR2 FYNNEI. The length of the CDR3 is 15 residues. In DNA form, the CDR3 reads TGTGCCAGCGAGGCCTCCGGGACACCCCAAGAGACCCAGTACTTC. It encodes CASEASGTPQETQYF.

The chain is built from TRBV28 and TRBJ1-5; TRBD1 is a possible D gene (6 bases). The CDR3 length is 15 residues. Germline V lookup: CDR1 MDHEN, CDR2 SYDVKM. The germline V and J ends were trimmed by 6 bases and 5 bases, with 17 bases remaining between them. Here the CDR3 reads CASRPVDRLDQPQHF. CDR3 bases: TGTGCCAGCAGGCCGGTGGACAGACTCGATCAGCCCCAGCATTTT.

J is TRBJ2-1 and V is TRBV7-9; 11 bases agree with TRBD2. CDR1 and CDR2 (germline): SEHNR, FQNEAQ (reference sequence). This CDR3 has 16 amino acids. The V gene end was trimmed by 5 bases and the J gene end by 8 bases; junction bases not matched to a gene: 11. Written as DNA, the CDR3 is TGTGCCAGCAGCCGGATAGCGGGAGGGCCGCTTGATGAGCAGTTCTTC. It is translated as CASSRIAGGPLDEQFF.

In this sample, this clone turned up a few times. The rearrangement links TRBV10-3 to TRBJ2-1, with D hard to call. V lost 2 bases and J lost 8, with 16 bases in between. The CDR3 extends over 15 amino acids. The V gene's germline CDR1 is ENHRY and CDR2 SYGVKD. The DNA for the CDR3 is TGTGCCATCAGTGAGGTCAGCGCTAGGGTCCATGAGCAGTTCTTC. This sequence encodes CAISEVSARVHEQFF.

The CDR3 protein is CSVGSTGMAFF. CDR3 DNA sequence: TGCAGCGTTGGTTCGACGGGAATGGCTTTCTTT. The chain has TRBV29-1 and TRBJ1-1; D remains ambiguous. CDR3 length: 11 amino acids. The V end was cut by 4 bases, the J end by 11 bases, with 14 bases between. The germline V gene encodes CDR1 SQVTM and CDR2 ANQGSEA.

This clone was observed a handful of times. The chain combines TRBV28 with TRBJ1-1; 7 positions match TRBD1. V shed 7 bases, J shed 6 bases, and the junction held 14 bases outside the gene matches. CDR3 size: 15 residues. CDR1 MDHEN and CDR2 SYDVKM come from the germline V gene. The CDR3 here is CASTNPPRGSSEAFF. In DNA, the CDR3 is TGTGCCAGCACTAACCCTCCCAGGGGGAGTTCTGAAGCTTTCTTT.

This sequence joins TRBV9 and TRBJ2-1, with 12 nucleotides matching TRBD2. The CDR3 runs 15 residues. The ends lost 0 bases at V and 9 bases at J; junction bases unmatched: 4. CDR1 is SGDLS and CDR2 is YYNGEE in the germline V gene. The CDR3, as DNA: TGTGCCAGCAGCGTAGCTAGCGGGAGGGACGGTGAGCAGTTCTTC. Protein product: CASSVASGRDGEQFF.

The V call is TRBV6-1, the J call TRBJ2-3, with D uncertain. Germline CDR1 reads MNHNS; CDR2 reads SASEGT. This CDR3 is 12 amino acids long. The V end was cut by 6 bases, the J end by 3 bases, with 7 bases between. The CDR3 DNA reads TGTGCCAGCAGAGTGATGACAGATACGCAGTATTTT. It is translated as CASRVMTDTQYF.

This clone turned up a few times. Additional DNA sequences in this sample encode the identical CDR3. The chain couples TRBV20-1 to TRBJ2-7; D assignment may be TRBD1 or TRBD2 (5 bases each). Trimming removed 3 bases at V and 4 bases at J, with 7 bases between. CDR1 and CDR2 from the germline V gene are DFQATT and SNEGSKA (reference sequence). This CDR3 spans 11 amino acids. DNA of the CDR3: TGCAGTGCTAGGGGGGATTACGAGCAGTACTTC. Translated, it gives CSARGDYEQYF.

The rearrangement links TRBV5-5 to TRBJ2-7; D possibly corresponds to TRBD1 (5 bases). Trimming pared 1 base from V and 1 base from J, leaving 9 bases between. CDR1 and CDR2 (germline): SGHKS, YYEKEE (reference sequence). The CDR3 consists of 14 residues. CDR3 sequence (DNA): TGTGCCAGCAGCTTGCAGGGTTCTTCCTACGAGCAGTACTTC. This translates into CASSLQGSSYEQYF.

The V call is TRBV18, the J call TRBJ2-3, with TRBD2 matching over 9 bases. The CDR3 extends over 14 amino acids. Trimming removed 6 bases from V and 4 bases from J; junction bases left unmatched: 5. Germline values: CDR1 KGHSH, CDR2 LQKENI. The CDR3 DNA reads TGTGCCAGCTCCCGCGGACTAGCGCCAGATACGCAGTATTTT. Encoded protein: CASSRGLAPDTQYF. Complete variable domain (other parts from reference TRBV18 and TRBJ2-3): NAGVMQNPRHLVRRRGQEARLRCSPMKGHSHVYWYRQLPEEGLKFMVYLQKENIIDESGMPKERFSAEFPKEGPSILRIQQVVRGDSAAYFCASSRGLAPDTQYFGPGTRLTVL.

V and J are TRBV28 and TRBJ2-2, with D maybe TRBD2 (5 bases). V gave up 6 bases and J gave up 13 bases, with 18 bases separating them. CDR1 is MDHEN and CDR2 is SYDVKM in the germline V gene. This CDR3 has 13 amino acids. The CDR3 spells CASSVVTRSRLFF. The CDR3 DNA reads TGTGCCAGCAGCGTCGTAACTAGATCGCGGCTGTTTTTT.

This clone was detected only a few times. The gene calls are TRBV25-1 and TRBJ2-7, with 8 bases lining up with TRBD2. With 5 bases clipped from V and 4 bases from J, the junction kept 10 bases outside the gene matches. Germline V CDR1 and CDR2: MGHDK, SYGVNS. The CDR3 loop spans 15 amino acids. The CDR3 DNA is TGTGCCAGCAGTTCCCGTTTAGCGGGACGGTACGAGCAGTACTTC. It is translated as CASSSRLAGRYEQYF.

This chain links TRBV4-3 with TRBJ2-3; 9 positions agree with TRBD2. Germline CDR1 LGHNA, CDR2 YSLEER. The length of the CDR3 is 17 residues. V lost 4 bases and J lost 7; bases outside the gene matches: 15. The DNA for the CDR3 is TGCGCCAGCAGCCTGGCCCATGGCGCGGGAGGGCGATATACGCAGTATTTT. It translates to CASSLAHGAGGRYTQYF.

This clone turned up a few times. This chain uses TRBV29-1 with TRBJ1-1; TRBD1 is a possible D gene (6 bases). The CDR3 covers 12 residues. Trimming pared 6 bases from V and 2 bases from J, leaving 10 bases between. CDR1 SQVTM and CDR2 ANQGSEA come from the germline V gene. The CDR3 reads CSVGGANTEAFF. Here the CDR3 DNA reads TGCAGCGTGGGGGGGGCAAACACTGAAGCTTTCTTT.

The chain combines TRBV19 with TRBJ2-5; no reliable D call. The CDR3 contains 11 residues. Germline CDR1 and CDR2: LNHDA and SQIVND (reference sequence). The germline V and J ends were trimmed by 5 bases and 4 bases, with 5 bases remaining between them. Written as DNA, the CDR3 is TGTGCCAGTAGTCCGGGAGAGACCCAGTACTTC. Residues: CASSPGETQYF. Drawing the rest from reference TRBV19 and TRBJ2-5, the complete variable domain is DGGITQSPKYLFRKEGQNVTLSCEQNLNHDAMYWYRQDPGQGLRLIYYSQIVNDFQKGDIAEGYSVSREKKESFPLTVTSAQKNPTAFYLCASSPGETQYFGPGTRLLVL.

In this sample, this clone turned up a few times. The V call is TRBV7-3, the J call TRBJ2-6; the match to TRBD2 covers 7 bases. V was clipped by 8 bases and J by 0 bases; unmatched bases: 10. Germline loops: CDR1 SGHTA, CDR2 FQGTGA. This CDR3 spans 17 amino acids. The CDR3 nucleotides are TGTGCCAGCGGTCTAGGGCTAGCGGACTCTGGGGCCAACGTCCTGACTTTC. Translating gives CASGLGLADSGANVLTF. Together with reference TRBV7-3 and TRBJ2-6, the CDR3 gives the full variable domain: GAGVSQTPSNKVTEKGKYVELRCDPISGHTALYWYRQSLGQGPEFLIYFQGTGAADDSGLPNDRFFAVRPEGSVSTLKIQRTERGDSAVYLCASGLGLADSGANVLTFGAGSRLTVL.

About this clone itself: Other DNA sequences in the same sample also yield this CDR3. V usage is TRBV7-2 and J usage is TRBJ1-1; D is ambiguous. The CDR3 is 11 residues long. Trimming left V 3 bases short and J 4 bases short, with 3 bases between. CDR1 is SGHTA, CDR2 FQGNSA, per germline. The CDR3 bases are TGTGCCAGCAGCTTTATCACTGAAGCTTTCTTT. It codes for CASSFITEAFF.

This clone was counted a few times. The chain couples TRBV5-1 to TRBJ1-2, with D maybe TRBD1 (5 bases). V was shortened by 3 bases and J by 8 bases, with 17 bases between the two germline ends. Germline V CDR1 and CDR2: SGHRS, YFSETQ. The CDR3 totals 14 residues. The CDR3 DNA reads TGCGCCAGCAGCTCCGGGGCTCCTTATGGCGGCTACACCTTC. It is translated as CASSSGAPYGGYTF.